This T cell receptor (beta chain) was retrieved from a study of shared T cell receptors in the human thymus. Data came from immunoSEQ multiplex PCR; TCRdb stores just in-frame clones and leaves some out. Of hundreds of thousands of clones in the sample, 70% to 90% are singletons; the top ten hold 0.009% to 0.0095%. V lost 2 bases and J lost 3, with 14 bases in between. CDR3 length: 15 residues. Germline-derived CDR1 and CDR2 are GTSNPN and SVGIG (reference sequence). These same data were also listed under a study on human thymus T cells.

Sequenced sample: thymocytes. The chain combines TRBV30 with TRBJ1-5; maybe TRBD1 (6 bases). The clonotype comes from a boy younger than two with a congenital heart defect. The CDR3 here is CAWSPPGHPNQPQHF. The CDR3 nucleotides read TGTGCCTGGAGTCCCCCGGGACATCCCAATCAGCCCCAGCATTTT.